A single sample is the source of the 4 T cell receptor beta chains below, sequenced in a study of blood T cell repertoires in COVID-19. TCRdb's copy holds only in-frame clones and misses some; the assay was immunoSEQ multiplex PCR. This sample carries about 44,000 clones, more than 70% of them seen once, and the ten largest clones take less than 5%. Material for sequencing was peripheral blood. The receptors here all came from a woman aged 70-85 years with acute or convalescent COVID-19.

This clone was counted between two and nine times. This chain connects TRBV7-2 to TRBJ2-3; 9 positions agree with TRBD2. The junction had 13 bases not matched to a gene; V was cut back by 5 bases and J by 4 bases. The germline V gene encodes CDR1 SGHTA and CDR2 FQGNSA. The CDR3 is made up of 17 amino acids. The CDR3 region has the DNA TGTGCCAGCAGCCCCCTGGCGGGAGGGCCTTTCGCAGATACGCAGTATTTT. Protein sequence: CASSPLAGGPFADTQYF.

This clone was observed a few times. The V and J genes are TRBV4-3 and TRBJ2-6; D gene unclear. CDR3 size: 17 residues. Trimming shortened V by 1 base and J by 4 bases, and 14 bases separated the two germline ends. The germline V gene encodes CDR1 LGHNA and CDR2 YSLEER. The CDR3 protein is CASSQGEVSWGANVLTF. The CDR3, as DNA: TGCGCCAGCAGCCAAGGTGAAGTGAGTTGGGGGGCCAACGTCCTGACTTTC.

The chain combines TRBV21-1 with TRBJ2-7; the table's D call, TRBD2, was not checked against the DNA. TRBV21-1 is given as a pseudogene. This CDR3 region has 11 residues. DNA for the CDR3: TGTGCCAGCAGCAAGAGGTACGAGCAGTACTTC. Residues: CASSKRYEQYF.

The chain recombines TRBV18 with TRBJ2-1; the match to TRBD2 covers 9 bases. This CDR3 is 19 amino acids long. From germline, CDR1 is KGHSH and CDR2 LQKENI. The ends lost 2 bases at V and 0 bases at J; junction bases unmatched: 11. The CDR3 nucleotides read TGTGCCAGCTCACCATGGCCAGCGGGAGGCCCAAGCTCCTACAATGAGCAGTTCTTC. Its translation is CASSPWPAGGPSSYNEQFF.